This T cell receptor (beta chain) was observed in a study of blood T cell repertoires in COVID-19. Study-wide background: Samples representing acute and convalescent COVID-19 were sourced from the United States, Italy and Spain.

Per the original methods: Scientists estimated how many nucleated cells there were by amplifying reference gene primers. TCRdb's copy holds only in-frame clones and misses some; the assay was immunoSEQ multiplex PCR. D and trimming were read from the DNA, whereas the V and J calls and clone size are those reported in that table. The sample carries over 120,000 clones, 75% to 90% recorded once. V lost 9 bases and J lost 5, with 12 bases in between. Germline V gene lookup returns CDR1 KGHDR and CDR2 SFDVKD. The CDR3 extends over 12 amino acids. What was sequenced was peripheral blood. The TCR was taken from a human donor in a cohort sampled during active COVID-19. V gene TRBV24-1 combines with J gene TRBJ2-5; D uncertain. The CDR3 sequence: CATASGQETQYF. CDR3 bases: TGTGCCACCGCTTCAGGCCAGGAGACCCAGTACTTC.